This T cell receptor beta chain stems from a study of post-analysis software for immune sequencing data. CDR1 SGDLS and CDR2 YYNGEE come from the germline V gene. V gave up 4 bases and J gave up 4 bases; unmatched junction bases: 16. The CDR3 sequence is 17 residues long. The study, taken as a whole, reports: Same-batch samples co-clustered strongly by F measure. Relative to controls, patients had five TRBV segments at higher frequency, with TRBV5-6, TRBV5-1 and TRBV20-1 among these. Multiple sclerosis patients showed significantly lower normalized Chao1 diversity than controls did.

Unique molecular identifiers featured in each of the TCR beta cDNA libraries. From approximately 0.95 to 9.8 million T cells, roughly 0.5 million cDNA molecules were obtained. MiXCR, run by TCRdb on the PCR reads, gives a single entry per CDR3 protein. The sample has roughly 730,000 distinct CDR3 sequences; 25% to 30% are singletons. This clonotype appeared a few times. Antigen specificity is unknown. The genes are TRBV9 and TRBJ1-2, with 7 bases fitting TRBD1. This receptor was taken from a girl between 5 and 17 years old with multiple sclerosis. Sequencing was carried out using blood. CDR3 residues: CASSSGTVAPLTYGYTF. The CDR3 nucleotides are TGTGCCAGCAGCTCCGGGACAGTGGCTCCCCTTACCTATGGCTACACCTTC.